These T cell receptor beta chains were read from a single sample in a study of OX40 agonist ivuxolimab in advanced cancers. The data were produced by immunoSEQ multiplex PCR, yet TCRdb's version contains in-frame clones alone and is incomplete. In the table there are 43,000 or so clones, approximately 84% of which are singletons. Material: CD4+ or CD8+ T cells sorted from blood, obtained in a trial of the OX40 agonist ivuxolimab. These receptors all stem from an adult with an advanced solid tumor such as melanoma, head and neck, liver or kidney cancer. CDR3s include the opening cysteine and the closing phenylalanine or tryptophan. The order of the fields is J gene, clone size, V gene, D gene, CDR3 DNA, CDR3 protein. D genes are given only for firm matches. Size values are once, few and many counts, or a class for expanded clones, and some rows have none.

J: TRBJ1-3; size: -; V: TRBV5-1; D: -; DNA: TGCGCCAGCAGCCCGACGGGGGCTGAAAACACCATATATTTT; CDR3: CASSPTGAENTIYF
J: TRBJ1-6; size: -; V: TRBV7-9; D: TRBD1; DNA: TGTGCCAGCAGCCCGGGACAGGGAGGGTCACCCCTCCACTTT; CDR3: CASSPGQGGSPLHF
J: TRBJ2-7; size: -; V: TRBV28; D: TRBD1; DNA: TGTGCCAGCAGAACCCTGGGACAGATCTCCTACGAGCAGTACTTC; CDR3: CASRTLGQISYEQYF
J: TRBJ2-3; size: -; V: TRBV11-2; D: -; DNA: TGTGCCAGCAGCTCCGGGACGCGAGGTCGAACGGATACGCAGTATTTT; CDR3: CASSSGTRGRTDTQYF
J: TRBJ2-2; size: -; V: TRBV30; D: -; DNA: TGTGCCTGGAGTAAGACTAGTGCGGGCACCGGGGAGCTGTTTTTT; CDR3: CAWSKTSAGTGELFF
J: TRBJ2-7; size: -; V: TRBV7-8; D: TRBD1; DNA: TGTGCCAGCAGCTTAGATTTTCGGGACAGGGGGCTGGGCGAGCAGTACTTC; CDR3: CASSLDFRDRGLGEQYF
J: TRBJ2-3; size: -; V: TRBV6-5; D: TRBD2; DNA: TGTGCCAGCACCCACGGCGGGGGGAGCACAGATACGCAGTATTTT; CDR3: CASTHGGGSTDTQYF
J: TRBJ2-3; size: -; V: TRBV19; D: TRBD2; DNA: TGTGCCAGTAGTCTTACTAGCGGGGGCGATCCGGATACGCAGTATTTT; CDR3: CASSLTSGGDPDTQYF
J: TRBJ2-2; size: -; V: TRBV5-4; D: TRBD2; DNA: TGTGCCAGCAGCTTGGCCTGGAGCGGGAAGAACACCGGGGAGCTGTTTTTT; CDR3: CASSLAWSGKNTGELFF
J: TRBJ1-4; size: -; V: TRBV5-1; D: -; DNA: TGCGCCAGCAGCTTAGCGGGACAAAATGAAAAACTGTTTTTT; CDR3: CASSLAGQNEKLFF
J: TRBJ2-7; size: -; V: TRBV29-1; D: TRBD1; DNA: TGCAGCGTTCGACAGGGGCTGGACGAGCAGTACTTC; CDR3: CSVRQGLDEQYF
J: TRBJ2-2; size: -; V: TRBV5-4; D: -; DNA: TGTGCCAGCAGCTTTGTTGACACCGGGGAGCTGTTTTTT; CDR3: CASSFVDTGELFF
J: TRBJ1-2; size: -; V: TRBV5-5; D: TRBD1; DNA: TGTGCCAGCAGCGAACTAGGACAGGTAGTTGGCTACACCTTC; CDR3: CASSELGQVVGYTF
J: TRBJ2-5; size: -; V: TRBV21-1; D: -; DNA: TGTGCCAGCAGCAAAGGACCGGGAAGACAAGAGACCCAGTACTTC; CDR3: CASSKGPGRQETQYF
J: TRBJ2-7; size: once; V: TRBV27; D: -; DNA: TGTGCCAGCAGACCCGGGACATCGATATATCCCTACGAGCAGTACTTC; CDR3: CASRPGTSIYPYEQYF
J: TRBJ2-3; size: -; V: TRBV6-1; D: TRBD2; DNA: TGTGCCAGCAGCCTACTAGCGGGAGGGACAGATACGCAGTATTTT; CDR3: CASSLLAGGTDTQYF
J: TRBJ2-1; size: -; V: TRBV6-6; D: TRBD2; DNA: TGTGCCAGCAGTACCAGGACTAGCGAAACTAGTGAGCAGTTCTTC; CDR3: CASSTRTSETSEQFF
J: TRBJ2-7; size: -; V: TRBV13; D: TRBD1; DNA: TGTGCCAGCAGCCCGAGATTACAGGGGACCGAGCAGTACTTC; CDR3: CASSPRLQGTEQYF
J: TRBJ2-5; size: -; V: TRBV5-1; D: -; DNA: TGCGCCAGCGGAGCTAGTCATCAAGAGACCCAGTACTTC; CDR3: CASGASHQETQYF
J: TRBJ1-2; size: -; V: TRBV6-5; D: TRBD1; DNA: TGTGCCAGCAGTCGCCCGGGACAGGGGGCGTATGGCTACACCTTC; CDR3: CASSRPGQGAYGYTF